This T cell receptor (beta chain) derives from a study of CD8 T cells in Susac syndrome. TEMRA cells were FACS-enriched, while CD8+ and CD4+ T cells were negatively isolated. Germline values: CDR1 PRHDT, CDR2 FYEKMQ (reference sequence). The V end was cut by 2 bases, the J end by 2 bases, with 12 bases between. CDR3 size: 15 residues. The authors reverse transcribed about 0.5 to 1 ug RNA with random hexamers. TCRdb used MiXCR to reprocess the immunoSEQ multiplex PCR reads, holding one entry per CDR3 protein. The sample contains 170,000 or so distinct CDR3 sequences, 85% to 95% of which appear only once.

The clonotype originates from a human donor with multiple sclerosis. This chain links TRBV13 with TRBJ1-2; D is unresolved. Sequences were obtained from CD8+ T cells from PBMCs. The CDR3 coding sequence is TGTGCCAGCAGCTTATGGCCGGGAGTCAACTATGGCTACACCTTC. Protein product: CASSLWPGVNYGYTF. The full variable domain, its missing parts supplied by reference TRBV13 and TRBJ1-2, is AAGVIQSPRHLIKEKRETATLKCYPIPRHDTVYWYQQGPGQDPQFLISFYEKMQSDKGSIPDRFSAQQFSDYHSELNMSSLELGDSALYFCASSLWPGVNYGYTFGSGTRLTVV.